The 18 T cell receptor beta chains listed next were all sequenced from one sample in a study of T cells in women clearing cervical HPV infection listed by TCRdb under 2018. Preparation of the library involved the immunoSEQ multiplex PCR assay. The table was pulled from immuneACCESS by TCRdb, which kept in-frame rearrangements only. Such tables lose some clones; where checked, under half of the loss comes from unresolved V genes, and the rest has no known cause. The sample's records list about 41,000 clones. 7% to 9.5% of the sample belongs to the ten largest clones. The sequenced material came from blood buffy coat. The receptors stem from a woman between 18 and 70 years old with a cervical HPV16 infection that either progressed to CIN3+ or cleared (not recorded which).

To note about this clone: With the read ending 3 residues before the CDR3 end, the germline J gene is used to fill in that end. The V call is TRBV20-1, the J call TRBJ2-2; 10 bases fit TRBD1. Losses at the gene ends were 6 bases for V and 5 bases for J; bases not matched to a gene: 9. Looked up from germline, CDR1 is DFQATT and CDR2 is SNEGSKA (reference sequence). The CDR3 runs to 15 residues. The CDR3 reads CSARPPGQGTGELFF. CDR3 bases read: TGCAGTGCCCGACCACCGGGACAGGGGACCGGGGAG.

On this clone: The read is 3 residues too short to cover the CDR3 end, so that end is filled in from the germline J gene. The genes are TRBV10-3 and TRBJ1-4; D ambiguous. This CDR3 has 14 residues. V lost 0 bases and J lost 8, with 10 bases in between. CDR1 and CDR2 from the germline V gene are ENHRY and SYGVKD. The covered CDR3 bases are TGTGCCATCAGTGAGTCGCAACAAGGGGAAAAA. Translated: CAISESQQGEK. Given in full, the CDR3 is CAISESQQGEKLFF.

Partial CDR3 DNA: TGTGCCAGTAGTGTACGACAGTCGGGGCCC. Protein: CASSVRQSGP. The entire CDR3 reads CASSVRQSGPQHF. V usage is TRBV19 and J usage is TRBJ1-5; the D gene is possibly TRBD1 (5 bases). The read terminates 3 residues before the CDR3 end, so the remaining end is supplied by the germline J gene. The V end was cut by 5 bases, the J end by 9 bases, with 14 bases between. The germline gives CDR1 LNHDA, CDR2 SQIVND (reference sequence). This CDR3 spans 13 amino acids. Together with reference TRBV19 and TRBJ1-5, the CDR3 gives the full variable domain: DGGITQSPKYLFRKEGQNVTLSCEQNLNHDAMYWYRQDPGQGLRLIYYSQIVNDFQKGDIAEGYSVSREKKESFPLTVTSAQKNPTAFYLCASSVRQSGPQHFGDGTRLSIL.

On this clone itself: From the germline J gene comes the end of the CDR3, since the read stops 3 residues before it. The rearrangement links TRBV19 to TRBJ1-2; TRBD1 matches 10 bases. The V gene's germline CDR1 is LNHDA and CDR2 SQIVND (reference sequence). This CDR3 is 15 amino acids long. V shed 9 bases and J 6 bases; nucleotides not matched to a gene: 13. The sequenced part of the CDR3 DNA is TGTGCCAGCGAGGGGATCCGGGACAGGGGTAATGGC. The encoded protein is CASEGIRDRGNG. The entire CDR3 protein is CASEGIRDRGNGYTF.

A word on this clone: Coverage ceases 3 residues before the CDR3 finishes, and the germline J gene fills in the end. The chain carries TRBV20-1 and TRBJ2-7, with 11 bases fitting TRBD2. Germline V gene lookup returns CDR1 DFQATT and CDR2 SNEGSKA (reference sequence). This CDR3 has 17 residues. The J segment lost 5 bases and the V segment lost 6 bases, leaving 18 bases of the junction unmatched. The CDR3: CSAPARPSGRILDEQYF. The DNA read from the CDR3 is TGCAGTGCCCCTGCGCGCCCTAGCGGGAGGATTTTAGACGAG.

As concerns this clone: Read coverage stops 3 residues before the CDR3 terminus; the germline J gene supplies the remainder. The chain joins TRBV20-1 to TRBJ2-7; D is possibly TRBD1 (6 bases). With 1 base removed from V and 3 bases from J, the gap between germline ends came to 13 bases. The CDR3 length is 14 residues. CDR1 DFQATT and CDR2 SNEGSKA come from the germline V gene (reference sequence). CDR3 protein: CSARVMTGSYEQYF. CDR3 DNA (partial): TGCAGTGCTAGAGTAATGACAGGAAGCTACGAG.

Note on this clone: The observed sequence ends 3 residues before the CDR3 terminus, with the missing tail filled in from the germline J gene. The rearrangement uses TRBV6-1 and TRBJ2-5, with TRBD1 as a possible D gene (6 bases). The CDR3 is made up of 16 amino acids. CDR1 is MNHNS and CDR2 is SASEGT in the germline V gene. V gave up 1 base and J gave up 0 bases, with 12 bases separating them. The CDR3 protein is CASSEGGWGHQETQYF. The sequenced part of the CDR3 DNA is TGTGCCAGCAGTGAAGGTGGTTGGGGGCACCAAGAGACC.

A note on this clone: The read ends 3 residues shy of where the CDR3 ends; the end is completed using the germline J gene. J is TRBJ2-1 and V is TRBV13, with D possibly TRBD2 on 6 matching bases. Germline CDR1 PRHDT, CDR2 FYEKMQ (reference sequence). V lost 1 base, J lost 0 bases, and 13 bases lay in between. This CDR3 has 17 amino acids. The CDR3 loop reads CASSLVGGGSSYNEQFF. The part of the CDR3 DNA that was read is TGTGCCAGCAGCTTAGTGGGTGGGGGGAGCTCCTACAATGAG.

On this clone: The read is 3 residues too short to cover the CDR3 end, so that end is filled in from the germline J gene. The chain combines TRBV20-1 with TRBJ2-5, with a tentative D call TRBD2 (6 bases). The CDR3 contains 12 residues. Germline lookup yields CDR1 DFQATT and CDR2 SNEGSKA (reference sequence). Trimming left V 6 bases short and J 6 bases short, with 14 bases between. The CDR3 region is CSARWDSKTQYF. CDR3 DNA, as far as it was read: TGCAGTGCGCGTTGGGACTCGAAGACC.

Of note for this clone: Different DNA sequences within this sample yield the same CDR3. The CDR3 region is CASSSRGFYEQYF. CDR3 bases read: TGTGCCAGCAGTTCCAGAGGGTTCTACGAG. The rearrangement uses TRBV28 and TRBJ2-7; D is perhaps TRBD2 (5 bases). The CDR3 end lies 3 residues beyond the end of the read and is filled in from the germline J gene. Germline loops: CDR1 MDHEN, CDR2 SYDVKM. The CDR3 is made up of 13 amino acids. V lost 4 bases and J 3 bases, leaving 10 bases between the germline ends.

CDR3 sequence: CAWSPGRQVFSNQPQHF. The covered CDR3 bases are TGTGCCTGGAGTCCCGGACGACAGGTTTTTAGCAATCAGCCC. The chain links TRBV30 to TRBJ1-5; D might be TRBD1 (6 bases). The read ends 3 residues shy of where the CDR3 ends; the end is completed using the germline J gene. CDR1 is GTSNPN and CDR2 is SVGIG in the germline V gene (reference sequence). The V end lost 2 bases, the J end lost 0 bases, and 17 bases lay between the germline ends. The CDR3 totals 17 residues.

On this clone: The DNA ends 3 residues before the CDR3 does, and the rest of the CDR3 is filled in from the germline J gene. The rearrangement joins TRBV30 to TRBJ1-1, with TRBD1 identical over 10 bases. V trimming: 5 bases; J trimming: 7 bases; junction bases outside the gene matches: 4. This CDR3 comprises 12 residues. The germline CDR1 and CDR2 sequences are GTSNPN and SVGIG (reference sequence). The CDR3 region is CAWSDRGDEAFF. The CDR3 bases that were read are TGTGCCTGGTCGGACAGGGGGGATGAA. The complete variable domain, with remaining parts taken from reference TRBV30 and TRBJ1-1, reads SQTIHQWPATLVQPVGSPLSLECTVEGTSNPNLYWYRQAAGRGLQLLFYSVGIGQISSEVPQNLSASRPQDRQFILSSKKLLLSDSGFYLCAWSDRGDEAFFGQGTRLTVV.

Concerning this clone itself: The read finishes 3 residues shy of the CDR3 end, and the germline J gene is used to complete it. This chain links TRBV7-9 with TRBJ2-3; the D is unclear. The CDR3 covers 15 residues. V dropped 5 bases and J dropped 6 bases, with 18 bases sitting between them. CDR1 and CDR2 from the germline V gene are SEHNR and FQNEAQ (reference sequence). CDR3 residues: CASSIPAALEDTQYF. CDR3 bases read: TGTGCCAGCAGCATCCCGGCGGCTCTCGAGGATACG.

Incomplete CDR3 DNA: TGTGCCAGCAGCTTAACCGGGACAGCGATTGAA. It is translated as CASSLTGTAIE. The whole CDR3 sequence is CASSLTGTAIEAFF. The chain couples TRBV7-3 to TRBJ1-1; 7 nucleotides match TRBD1. Read data end 3 residues before the CDR3 end; the end is taken from the germline J gene. The CDR3 is 14 amino acids. CDR1 SGHTA and CDR2 FQGTGA come from the germline V gene. Unmatched junction bases numbered 5, after V lost 0 bases and J lost 7 bases.

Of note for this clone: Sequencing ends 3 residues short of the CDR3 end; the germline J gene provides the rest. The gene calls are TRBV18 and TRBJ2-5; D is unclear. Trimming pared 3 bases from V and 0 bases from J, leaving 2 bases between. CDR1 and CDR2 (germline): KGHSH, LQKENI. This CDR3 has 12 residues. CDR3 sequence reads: CASSPYQETQYF. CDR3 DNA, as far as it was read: TGTGCCAGCTCACCCTACCAAGAGACC.

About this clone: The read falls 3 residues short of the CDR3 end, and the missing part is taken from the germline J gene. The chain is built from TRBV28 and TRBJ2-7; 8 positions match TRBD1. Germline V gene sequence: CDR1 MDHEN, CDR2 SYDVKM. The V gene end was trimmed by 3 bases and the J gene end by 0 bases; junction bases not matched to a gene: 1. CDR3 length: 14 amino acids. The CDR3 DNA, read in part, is TGTGCCAGCAGTTTTGGGACAGGCTCCTACGAG. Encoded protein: CASSFGTGSYE. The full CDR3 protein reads CASSFGTGSYEQYF.

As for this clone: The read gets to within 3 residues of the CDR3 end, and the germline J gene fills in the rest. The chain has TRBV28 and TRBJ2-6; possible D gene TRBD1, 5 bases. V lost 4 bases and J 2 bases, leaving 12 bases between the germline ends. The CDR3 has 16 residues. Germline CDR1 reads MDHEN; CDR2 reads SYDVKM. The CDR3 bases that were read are TGTGCCAGCAGTTCGACAGTTTTGGCTGGGGCCAACGTC. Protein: CASSSTVLAGANV. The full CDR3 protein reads CASSSTVLAGANVLTF.

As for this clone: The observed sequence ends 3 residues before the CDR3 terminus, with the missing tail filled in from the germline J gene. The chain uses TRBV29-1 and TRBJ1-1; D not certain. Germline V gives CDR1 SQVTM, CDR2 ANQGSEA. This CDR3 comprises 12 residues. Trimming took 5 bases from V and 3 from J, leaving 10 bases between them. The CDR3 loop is CSVLGSYTEAFF. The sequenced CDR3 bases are TGCAGCGTTTTGGGCTCTTACACTGAA.